The present T cell receptor (beta chain) was sequenced within a study of blood T cell repertoires in COVID-19 (dated by TCRdb to 2018 to 2021). The study in broad terms: Collaborator samples came from the United States, Italy and Spain and covered acute and convalescent phases of COVID-19. The samples were drawn from the first 160 participants of the ongoing ImmuneRACE study and from some 1,300 subjects provided by 6 global collaborators. Where available, HLA class I and class II types were taken from metadata supplied by the sample provider and were not determined by assay-based typing. The repertoires were released in a freely available public database intended as a resource for research on the immune response to SARS-CoV-2. Deeply sampled blood TCRbeta repertoires from subjects exposed to, actively infected with, or recovered from COVID-19 were included in the dataset. Sample metadata almost always included a de-identified subject ID, COVID-19 status, age in years and sex. The prospective study material was composed of cDNA or gDNA derived from T cells, B-cell-depleted T cells, or PBMCs.

TCRbeta CDR3 regions were amplified from genomic DNA by means of the immunoSEQ Assay, a bias-controlled multiplex PCR. The authors' analysis ran thus. Within the assay, amplification of reference gene primers was used to estimate how many nucleated cells each sample contained. Sequence reads were collapsed and filtered to measure the absolute abundance of every unique TCRbeta CDR3 rearrangement. For each sample, productive Simpson clonality was calculated as the square root of Simpson's diversity index over productive rearrangements. TCRdb mirrors the immuneACCESS table, restricted to in-frame sequences. Some clones are absent from its copies; in checked studies, under half trace to an unresolved V gene, and the reason for the others is unknown. V, J and clone size are taken as reported in that table, and D and trimming were inferred from the DNA itself. For this sample the table gives about 250,000 clones, of which 75% to 85% were detected only once. The ten top clones hold 4.7% of the sample.

Overall results and qualifications from the work: The quantity of clinical and demographic metadata differed by source and by participant and was supplied without curation.

Notes on this clone: Its antigen has not been determined. There are no base qualities to consult, and no much larger clone falls within one base.

Collaborating institutions collected whole blood in K2EDTA tubes following their own protocols. For TCRbeta analysis, collaborators shipped samples in one of three forms: frozen whole blood, isolated PBMCs, or DNA extracted from either of those sample types. Germline trimming: 4 bases from V, 1 base from J; junction bases outside gene matches: 7. From a lookup of the germline V gene, CDR1 and CDR2 are SNHLY and FYNNEI. The CDR3, from cysteine to phenylalanine, totals 16 residues. Only CDR3 DNA remains: 48 bases, in frame from the first base. The sequence links TRBV2 to TRBJ1-3; 7 nucleotides in the junction match TRBD1. This TCR was recovered from a woman between 65 and 79 years old with acute or convalescent COVID-19. Sequenced sample: peripheral blood. The encoded CDR3 is CASSVGQGVSGNTIYF. The DNA is as follows: TGTGCCAGCAGTGTTGGGCAGGGGGTATCTGGAAACACCATATATTTT.